The clone carrying this T cell receptor beta chain was picked up a small number of times. The V gene's germline CDR1 is MNHEY and CDR2 SMNVEV (reference sequence). Trimming shortened V by 8 bases and J by 0 bases, and 16 bases separated the two germline ends. This CDR3 spans 15 amino acids. Only in-frame clones appear in the TCRdb table, and some are missing; sequencing was by immunoSEQ multiplex PCR. The sample consists of about 300,000 clones, around nine tenths of them appearing once. This sample was taken from a study of blood T cell repertoires in COVID-19. The chain has TRBV27 and TRBJ1-1; tentatively, D is TRBD1 (6 bases). The clonotype comes from a woman aged 40 to 50 who had recovered from COVID-19. The sequenced sample was PBMCs or T cells enriched from blood (not recorded which). CDR3 nucleotides: TGTGCCAGCGGGCGACAGGCACAGATGAACACTGAAGCTTTCTTT. It yields the protein CASGRQAQMNTEAFF.